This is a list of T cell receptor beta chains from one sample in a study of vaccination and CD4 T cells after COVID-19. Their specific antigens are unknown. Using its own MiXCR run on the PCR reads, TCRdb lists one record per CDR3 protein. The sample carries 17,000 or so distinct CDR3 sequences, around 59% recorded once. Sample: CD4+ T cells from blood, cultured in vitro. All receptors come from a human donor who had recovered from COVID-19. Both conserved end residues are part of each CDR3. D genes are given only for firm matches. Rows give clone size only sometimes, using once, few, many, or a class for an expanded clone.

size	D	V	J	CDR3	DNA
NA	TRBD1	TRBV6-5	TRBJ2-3	CASSYSQGAADTQYF	TGTGCCAGCAGTTACTCCCAGGGGGCGGCAGATACGCAGTATTTT
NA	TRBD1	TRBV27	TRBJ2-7	CASSVQGSYEQYF	TGTGCCAGCAGTGTACAGGGGTCCTACGAGCAGTACTTC
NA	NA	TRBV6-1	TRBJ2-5	CASSEAEGAMKTQYF	TGTGCCAGCAGTGAAGCGGAGGGTGCCATGAAGACCCAGTACTTC
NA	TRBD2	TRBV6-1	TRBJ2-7	CASSAHPGLAGGPSYEQYF	TGTGCCAGCAGTGCCCATCCGGGACTAGCGGGAGGGCCCTCCTACGAGCAGTACTTC
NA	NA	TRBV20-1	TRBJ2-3	CSAFATSTDTQYF	TGCAGTGCTTTTGCGACTAGCACAGATACGCAGTATTTT
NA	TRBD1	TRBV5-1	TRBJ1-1	CASTAQGGGLNTEAFF	TGCGCCAGCACCGCCCAGGGGGGGGGCCTGAACACTGAAGCTTTCTTT
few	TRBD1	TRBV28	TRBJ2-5	CASTLGQGRETQYF	TGTGCCAGCACCCTCGGACAGGGGCGGGAGACCCAGTACTTC
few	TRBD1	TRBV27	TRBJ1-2	CASSPGQGHKGYTF	TGTGCCAGCAGTCCGGGACAGGGCCATAAGGGCTACACCTTC
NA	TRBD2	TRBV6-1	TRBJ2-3	CASSGRAGVSDTQYF	TGTGCCAGCAGTGGACGTGCGGGAGTGTCAGATACGCAGTATTTT
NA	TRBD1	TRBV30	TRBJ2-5	CAWRQGARETQYF	TGTGCCTGGAGGCAGGGGGCGCGAGAGACCCAGTACTTC
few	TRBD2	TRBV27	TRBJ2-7	CASREGLAGSYEQYF	TGTGCCAGCAGGGAGGGGCTAGCGGGCTCCTACGAGCAGTACTTC
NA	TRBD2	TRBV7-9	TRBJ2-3	CASSSPSGRARLTDTQYF	TGTGCCAGCAGCTCCCCTAGCGGGAGGGCCAGGCTCACAGATACGCAGTATTTT
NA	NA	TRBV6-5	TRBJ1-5	CASSYSQQGEPQHF	TGTGCCAGCAGTTACTCGCAGCAGGGAGAGCCCCAGCATTTT
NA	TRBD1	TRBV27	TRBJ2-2	CASRRQGVTGELFF	TGTGCCAGCAGGAGACAGGGTGTCACCGGGGAGCTGTTTTTT
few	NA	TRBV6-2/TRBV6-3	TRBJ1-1	CASSARNTEAFF	TGTGCCAGCAGCGCTAGGAACACTGAAGCTTTCTTT
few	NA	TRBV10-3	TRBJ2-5	CAISESQGQETQYF	TGTGCCATCAGTGAGTCGCAGGGACAAGAGACCCAGTACTTC
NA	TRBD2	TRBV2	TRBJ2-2	CASSVGGRATGELFF	TGTGCCAGCAGTGTTGGCGGGAGGGCCACCGGGGAGCTGTTTTTT
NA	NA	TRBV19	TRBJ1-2	CASSGLRTGYGYTF	TGTGCCAGTAGTGGACTACGGACGGGCTATGGCTACACCTTC